The source of this T cell receptor beta chain is a study of prognosis after radiotherapy for stage I lung cancer. Regarding this clonotype: At one end the junction does not follow the germline gene, possibly because of a read error.

Genomic DNA was subjected to two-round multiplex PCR for amplification of TCR beta CDR3. First-round PCR used primers specific to each TRBV and TRBJ gene. TCRdb analysed the multiplex PCR reads with MiXCR anew, one entry per CDR3 protein. The sample yields fewer than 20,000 distinct CDR3 sequences, roughly 46% seen once. CDR1 MNHNS and CDR2 SASEGT come from the germline V gene. The CDR3 covers 19 residues. Sequenced material: PBMCs, taken before or after stereotactic body radiation therapy (not recorded which). This chain uses TRBV6-1 with TRBJ2-2; 14 nucleotides match TRBD2. The TCR was taken from a donor over 45 with non-small cell lung cancer. The CDR3 here is CASSPLGLAGGPNTVELFF. The CDR3 DNA reads TGTGCCAGCAGTCCCCTAGGACTAGCGGGGGGCCCAAACACCGTGGAGCTGTTTTTT.